This T cell receptor (beta chain) comes out of a study of T cell responses to AZD1222 COVID-19 vaccine. The germline V and J ends were trimmed by 3 bases and 6 bases, with 9 bases remaining between them. This CDR3 spans 12 amino acids. Clones were read by immunoSEQ multiplex PCR, and TCRdb kept only the in-frame ones, dropping some. The table shows 68,000 or so clones, with approximately 91% occurring only once. Comment on this clone: What it binds is not known.

Points from the study as a whole: Seropositivity was recorded at baseline in only a handful of AZD1222 recipients.

Sample: peripheral blood, taken on day 0 of AZD1222 vaccination. J is TRBJ2-7 and V is TRBV12-3 or TRBV12-4, with D possibly TRBD1 on 5 matching bases. This TCR derives from an adult in good health. CDR3 region: CASSFRVPEQYF. The CDR3 region has the DNA TGTGCCAGCAGTTTCAGGGTCCCCGAGCAGTACTTC.